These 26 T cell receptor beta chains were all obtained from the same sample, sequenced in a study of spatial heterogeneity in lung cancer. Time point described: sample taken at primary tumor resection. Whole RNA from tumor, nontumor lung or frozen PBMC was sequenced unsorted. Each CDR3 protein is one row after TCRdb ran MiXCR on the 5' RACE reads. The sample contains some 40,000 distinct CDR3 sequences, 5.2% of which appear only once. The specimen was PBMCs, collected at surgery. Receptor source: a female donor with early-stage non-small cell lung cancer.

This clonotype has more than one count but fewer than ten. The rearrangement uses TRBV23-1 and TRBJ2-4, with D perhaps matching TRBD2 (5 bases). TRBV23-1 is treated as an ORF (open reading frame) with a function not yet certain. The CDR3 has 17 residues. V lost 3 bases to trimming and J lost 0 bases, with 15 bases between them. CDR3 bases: TGCGCCAGCAGTCAGGGGAGAGCTCCCGCAGCCAAAAACATTCAGTACTTC. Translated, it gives CASSQGRAPAAKNIQYF.

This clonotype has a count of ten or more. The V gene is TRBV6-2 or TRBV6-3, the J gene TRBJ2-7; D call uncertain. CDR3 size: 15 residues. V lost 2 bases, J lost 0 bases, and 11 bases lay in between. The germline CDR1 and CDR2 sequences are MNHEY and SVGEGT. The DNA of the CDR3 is TGTGCCAGCAGTTACCCGGACCGTCACTCCTACGAGCAGTACTTC. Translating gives CASSYPDRHSYEQYF.

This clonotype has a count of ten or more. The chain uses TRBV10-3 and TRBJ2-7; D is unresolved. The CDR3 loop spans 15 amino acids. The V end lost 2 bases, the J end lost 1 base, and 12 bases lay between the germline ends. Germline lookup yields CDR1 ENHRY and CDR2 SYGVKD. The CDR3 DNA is TGTGCCATCAGTGAGCCCAGCTCCAGATCCTACGAGCAGTACTTC. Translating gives CAISEPSSRSYEQYF.

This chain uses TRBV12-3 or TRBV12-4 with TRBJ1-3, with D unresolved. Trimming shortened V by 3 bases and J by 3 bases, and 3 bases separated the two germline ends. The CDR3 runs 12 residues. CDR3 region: CASSFGGNTIYF. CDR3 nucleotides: TGTGCCAGCAGTTTTGGTGGAAACACCATATATTTT.

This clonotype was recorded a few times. This CDR3 is CASSFPTRGGEAFF. The CDR3 region has the DNA TGTGCCAGCAGCTTCCCTACGCGGGGGGGTGAAGCTTTCTTT. The V gene is TRBV11-1, the J gene TRBJ1-1, with D possibly matching TRBD1 (5 bases). Germline V CDR1 and CDR2: SGHAT, FQDESV (reference sequence). This CDR3 has 14 residues. Trimming left V 3 bases short and J 7 bases short, with 15 bases between.

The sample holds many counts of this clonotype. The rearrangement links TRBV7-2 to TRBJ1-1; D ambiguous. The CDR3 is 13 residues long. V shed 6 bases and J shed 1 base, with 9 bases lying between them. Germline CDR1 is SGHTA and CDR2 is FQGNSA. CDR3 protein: CASRTNQNTEAFF. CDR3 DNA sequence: TGTGCCAGCAGAACAAACCAGAACACTGAAGCTTTCTTT.

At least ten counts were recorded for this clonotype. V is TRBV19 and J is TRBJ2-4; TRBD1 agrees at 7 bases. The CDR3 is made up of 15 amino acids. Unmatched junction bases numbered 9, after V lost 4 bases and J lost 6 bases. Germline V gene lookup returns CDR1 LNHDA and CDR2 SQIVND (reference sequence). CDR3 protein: CASSRIPGTANIQYF. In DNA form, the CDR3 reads TGTGCCAGTAGTAGAATCCCCGGGACAGCAAACATTCAGTACTTC.

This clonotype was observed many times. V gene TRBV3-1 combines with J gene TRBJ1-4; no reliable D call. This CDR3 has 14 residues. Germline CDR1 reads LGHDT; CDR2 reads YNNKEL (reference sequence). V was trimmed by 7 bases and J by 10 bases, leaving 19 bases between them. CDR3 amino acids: CASTIRGLAGKLFF. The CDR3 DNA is TGTGCCAGCACCATAAGAGGCCTCGCGGGAAAACTGTTTTTT.

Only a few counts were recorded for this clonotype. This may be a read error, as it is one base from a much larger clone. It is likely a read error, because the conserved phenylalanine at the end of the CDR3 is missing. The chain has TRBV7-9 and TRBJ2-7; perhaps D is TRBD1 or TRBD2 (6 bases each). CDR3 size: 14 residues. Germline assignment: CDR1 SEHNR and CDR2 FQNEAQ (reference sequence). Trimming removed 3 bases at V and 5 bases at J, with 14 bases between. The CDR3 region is CASSLQGPGDEQYL. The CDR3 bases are TGTGCCAGCAGCTTGCAGGGGCCGGGAGACGAGCAGTACCTC.

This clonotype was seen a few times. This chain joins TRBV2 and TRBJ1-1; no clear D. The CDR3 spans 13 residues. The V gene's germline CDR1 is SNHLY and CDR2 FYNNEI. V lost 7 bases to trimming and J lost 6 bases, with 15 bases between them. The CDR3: CASTITPRSEAFF. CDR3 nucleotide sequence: TGTGCCAGCACCATTACTCCGCGGTCTGAAGCTTTCTTT.

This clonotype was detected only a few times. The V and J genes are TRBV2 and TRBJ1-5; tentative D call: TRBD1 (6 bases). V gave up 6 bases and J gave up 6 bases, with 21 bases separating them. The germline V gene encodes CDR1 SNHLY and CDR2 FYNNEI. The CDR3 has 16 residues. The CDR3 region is CASRGLQGRFFQPQHF. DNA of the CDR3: TGTGCCAGCAGGGGGCTACAGGGTCGGTTTTTTCAGCCCCAGCATTTT.

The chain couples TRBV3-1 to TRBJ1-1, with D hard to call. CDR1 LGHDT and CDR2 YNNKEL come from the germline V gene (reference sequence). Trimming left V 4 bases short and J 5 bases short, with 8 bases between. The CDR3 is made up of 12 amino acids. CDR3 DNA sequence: TGTGCCAGCAGCCGAATCGGAACTGAAGCTTTCTTT. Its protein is CASSRIGTEAFF.

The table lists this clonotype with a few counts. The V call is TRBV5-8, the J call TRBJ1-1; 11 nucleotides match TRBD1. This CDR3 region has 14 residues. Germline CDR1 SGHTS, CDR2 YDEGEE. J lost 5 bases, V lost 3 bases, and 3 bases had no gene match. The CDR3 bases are TGTGCCAGCAGCTGGGACAGGGGGGGGACTGAAGCTTTCTTT. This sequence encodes CASSWDRGGTEAFF.

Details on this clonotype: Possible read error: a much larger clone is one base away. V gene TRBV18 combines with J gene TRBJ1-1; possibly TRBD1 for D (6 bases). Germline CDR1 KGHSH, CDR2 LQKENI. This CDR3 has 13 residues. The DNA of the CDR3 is TGTGTCAGCTCAAACAGGGAGAACACTGAAGCTTTCTTT. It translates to CVSSNRENTEAFF.

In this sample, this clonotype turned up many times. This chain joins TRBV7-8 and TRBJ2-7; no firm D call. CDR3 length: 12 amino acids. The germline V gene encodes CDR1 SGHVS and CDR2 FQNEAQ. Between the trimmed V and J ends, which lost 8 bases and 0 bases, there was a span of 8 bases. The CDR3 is CASGRSSYEQYF. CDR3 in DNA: TGTGCCAGCGGACGGAGCTCCTACGAGCAGTACTTC.

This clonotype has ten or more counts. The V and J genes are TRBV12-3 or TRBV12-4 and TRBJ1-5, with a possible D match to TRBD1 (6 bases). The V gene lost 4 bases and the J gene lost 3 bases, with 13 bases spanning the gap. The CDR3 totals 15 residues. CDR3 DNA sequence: TGTGCCAGCAGTTGGGGGCAGAAATACAATCAGCCCCAGCATTTT. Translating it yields CASSWGQKYNQPQHF.

CDR3 region: CASSYSALRGAYEQYF. The CDR3 nucleotides are TGTGCCAGCAGTTACTCCGCTCTTAGGGGGGCCTACGAGCAGTACTTC. This chain connects TRBV6-5 to TRBJ2-7; TRBD1 or TRBD2 may be the D gene (6 bases each). This CDR3 comprises 16 residues. The V gene's germline CDR1 is MNHEY and CDR2 SVGAGI. V lost 0 bases and J lost 2, with 14 bases in between.

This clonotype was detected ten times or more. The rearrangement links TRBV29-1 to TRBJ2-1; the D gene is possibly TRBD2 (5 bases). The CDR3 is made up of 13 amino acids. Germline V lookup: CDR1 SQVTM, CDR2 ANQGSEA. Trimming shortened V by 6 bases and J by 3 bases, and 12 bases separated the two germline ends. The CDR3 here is CSVDSEGYNEQFF. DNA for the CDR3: TGCAGCGTAGATAGCGAGGGCTACAATGAGCAGTTCTTC.

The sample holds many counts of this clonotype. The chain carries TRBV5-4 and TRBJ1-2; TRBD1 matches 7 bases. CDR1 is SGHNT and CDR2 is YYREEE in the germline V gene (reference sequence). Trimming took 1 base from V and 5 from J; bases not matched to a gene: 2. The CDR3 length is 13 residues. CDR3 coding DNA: TGTGCCAGCAGCTTGCGGACAGGTTATGGCTACACCTTC. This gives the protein CASSLRTGYGYTF.

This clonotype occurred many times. The CDR3 sequence is CASSRLGPYGYTF. DNA for the CDR3: TGTGCCAGCAGTCGACTTGGCCCCTATGGCTACACCTTC. The chain couples TRBV28 to TRBJ1-2; no firm D call. The germline gives CDR1 MDHEN, CDR2 SYDVKM. V lost 5 bases and J 4 bases, leaving 11 bases between the germline ends. This CDR3 spans 13 amino acids.

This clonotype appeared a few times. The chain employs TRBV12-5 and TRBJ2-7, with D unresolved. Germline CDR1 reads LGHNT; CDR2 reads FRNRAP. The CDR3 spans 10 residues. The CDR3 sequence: CAVDFYEQYF. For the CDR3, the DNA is TGTGCCGTTGACTTCTACGAGCAGTACTTC. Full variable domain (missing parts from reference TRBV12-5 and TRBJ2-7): DARVTQTPRHKVTEMGQEVTMRCQPILGHNTVFWYRQTMMQGLELLAYFRNRAPLDDSGMPKDRFSAEMPDATLATLKIQPSEPRDSAVYFCAVDFYEQYFGPGTRLTVT.

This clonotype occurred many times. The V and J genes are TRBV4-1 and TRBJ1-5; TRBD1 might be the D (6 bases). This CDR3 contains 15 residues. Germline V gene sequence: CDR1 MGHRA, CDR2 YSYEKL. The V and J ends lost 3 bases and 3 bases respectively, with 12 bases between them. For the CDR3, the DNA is TGCGCCAGCAGCCATTCAGGGGCCTTCAATCAGCCCCAGCATTTT. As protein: CASSHSGAFNQPQHF.

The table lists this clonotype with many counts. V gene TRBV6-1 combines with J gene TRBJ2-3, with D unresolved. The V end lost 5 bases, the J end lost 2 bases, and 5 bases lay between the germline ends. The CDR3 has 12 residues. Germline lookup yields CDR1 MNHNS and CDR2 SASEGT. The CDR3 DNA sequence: TGTGCCAGCAGTCTAATCACAGATACGCAGTATTTT. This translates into CASSLITDTQYF.

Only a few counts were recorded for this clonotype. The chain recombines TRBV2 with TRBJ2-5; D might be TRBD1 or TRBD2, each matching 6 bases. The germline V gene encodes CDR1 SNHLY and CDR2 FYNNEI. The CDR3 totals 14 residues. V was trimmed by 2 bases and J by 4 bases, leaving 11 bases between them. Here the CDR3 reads CASSETRGLETQYF. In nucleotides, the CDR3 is TGTGCCAGCAGTGAAACCCGGGGGCTAGAGACCCAGTACTTC.

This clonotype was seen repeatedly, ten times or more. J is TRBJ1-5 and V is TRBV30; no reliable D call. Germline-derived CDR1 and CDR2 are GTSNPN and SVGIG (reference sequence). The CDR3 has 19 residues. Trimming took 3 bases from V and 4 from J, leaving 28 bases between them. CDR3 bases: TGTGCCTGGAGCGTACCTTTGAGCGGGGATCGGGTATGGAATCAGCCCCAGCATTTT. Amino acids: CAWSVPLSGDRVWNQPQHF.

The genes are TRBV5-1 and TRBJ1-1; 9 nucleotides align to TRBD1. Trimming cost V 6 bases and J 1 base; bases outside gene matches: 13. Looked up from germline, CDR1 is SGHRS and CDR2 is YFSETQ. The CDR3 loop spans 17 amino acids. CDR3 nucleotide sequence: TGCGCCAGCACCTCATGGGGGACAGGGTTTGAGAACACTGAAGCTTTCTTT. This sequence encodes CASTSWGTGFENTEAFF.